This T cell receptor (beta chain) was identified during a study of cytomegalovirus exposure and HLA in healthy donors. General study findings and limits: An apparent linkage of common viral pathogens to several of the most significant clusters emerged in a later analysis. Most TCR sequences showed up rarely, but some public TCRs showed up in many donors. HLA alleles were associated with 15,000 to 20,000 TCR beta sequences in a later analysis at 0.05 false discovery rate.

As to this clone: No antigen is known for it.

The PCR employed 60 Vbeta primers together with 13 Jbeta primers. Libraries were prepared by immunoSEQ multiplex PCR; TCRdb keeps only in-frame clonotypes and omits some of them. Of around 120,000 clones in the sample, roughly 80% were seen once. CDR3 length: 13 amino acids. CDR1 MGHRA and CDR2 YSYEKL come from the germline V gene. Trimming left V 4 bases short and J 7 bases short, with 13 bases between. Among the donors, all were healthy bone marrow donors. The origin of this receptor is a boy aged 10-17 years in good health and CMV-seronegative. Material: PBMCs. This sequence joins TRBV4-1 and TRBJ1-1; a possible D gene is TRBD1 (5 bases). CDR3 in amino acids: CASSRQQEYEAFF. As DNA, the CDR3 is TGCGCCAGCAGCCGGCAACAGGAGTATGAAGCTTTCTTT.